A selection of T cell receptor beta chains follows, all from one sample in a study of T cells in Graves' hyperthyroidism and ophthalmopathy. TCRdb used MiXCR to reprocess the multiplex PCR reads, holding one entry per CDR3 protein. The sample yields approximately 520,000 distinct CDR3 sequences, around a quarter seen once. The sample taken for sequencing was blood. These receptors all stem from a woman in her 30s with Graves' ophthalmopathy. CDR3s include the opening cysteine and the closing phenylalanine or tryptophan. D genes are given only for firm matches. Clone size appears in some rows only: once, few, many, or a class for an expanded clone.

D gene | J gene | V gene | clone size | CDR3 protein | CDR3 DNA
. | TRBJ1-2 | TRBV24-1 | many | CATSDHEQGYGYTF | TGTGCCACCAGTGACCATGAACAGGGCTATGGCTACACCTTC
. | TRBJ1-5 | TRBV5-1 | many | CASSSEGLGYQPQHF | TGCGCCAGCAGCTCGGAAGGGTTGGGGTACCAGCCCCAGCATTTT
. | TRBJ2-7 | TRBV28 | . | CASSLMMRSGYEQYF | TGTGCCAGCAGTTTAATGATGAGGTCGGGTTACGAGCAGTACTTC
. | TRBJ1-1 | TRBV20-1 | many | CSAPEGTEAFF | TGCAGTGCCCCCGAGGGCACTGAAGCTTTCTTT
TRBD2 | TRBJ2-5 | TRBV7-3 | . | CASSFSGGFGETQYF | TGTGCCAGCAGCTTTAGCGGGGGCTTTGGAGAGACCCAGTACTTC
. | TRBJ2-2 | TRBV6-5 | many | CASSYKADANTGELFF | TGTGCCAGCAGTTACAAGGCAGACGCGAACACCGGGGAGCTGTTTTTT
TRBD2 | TRBJ2-2 | TRBV14 | . | CASSQTSGAPAGELFF | TGTGCCAGCAGCCAAACTAGCGGGGCCCCCGCCGGGGAGCTGTTTTTT
. | TRBJ1-2 | TRBV2 | many | CASRADLSPYGYTF | TGTGCCAGCAGGGCGGACTTGAGTCCCTATGGCTACACCTTC
. | TRBJ2-4 | TRBV20-1 | . | CSATDSLAKNIKYF | TGCAGTGCTACGGACAGCCTAGCCAAAAACATTAAGTACTTC
. | TRBJ1-1 | TRBV5-1 | . | CASSLAPGGAGAEAFF | TGCGCCAGCAGCTTGGCGCCTGGGGGCGCAGGCGCTGAAGCTTTCTTT
TRBD1 | TRBJ1-5 | TRBV12-3/TRBV12-4 | many | CASSLSGGGQPQHF | TGTGCCAGCAGTTTATCAGGGGGCGGTCAGCCCCAGCATTTT
TRBD1 | TRBJ1-1 | TRBV25-1 | many | CASSVEDRAFTEAFF | TGTGCCAGCAGTGTCGAAGACAGGGCGTTCACTGAAGCTTTCTTT
. | TRBJ2-7 | TRBV30 | many | CAWSRDGEQYF | TGTGCCTGGAGTCGGGACGGCGAGCAGTACTTC
. | TRBJ1-3 | TRBV6-1 | few | CASSEGLAAGNTIYF | TGTGCCAGCAGTGAGGGCCTCGCGGCGGGAAACACCATATATTTT
. | TRBJ2-5 | TRBV18 | many | CASSPTVRPETQYF | TGTGCCAGCTCACCCACCGTCAGACCAGAGACCCAGTACTTC
. | TRBJ1-1 | TRBV2 | many | CASSESEGGPPEAFF | TGTGCCAGCAGTGAAAGTGAGGGAGGCCCCCCTGAAGCTTTCTTT
TRBD2 | TRBJ2-5 | TRBV7-2 | many | CASSRQRGGHETQYF | TGTGCCAGCAGCCGTCAGCGGGGGGGCCATGAGACCCAGTACTTC
. | TRBJ1-1 | TRBV19 | many | CASTPGWNTEAFF | TGTGCCAGTACCCCGGGGTGGAACACTGAAGCTTTCTTT
TRBD1 | TRBJ1-1 | TRBV27 | many | CASDTYRGGTEAFF | TGTGCCAGCGATACCTACAGGGGAGGAACTGAAGCTTTCTTT
. | TRBJ2-5 | TRBV7-9 | . | CASRPQGGQETQYF | TGTGCCAGCAGACCACAGGGTGGACAAGAGACCCAGTACTTC
. | TRBJ1-2 | TRBV27 | many | CASSSDLNYGYTF | TGTGCCAGCAGTTCCGACCTTAACTATGGCTACACCTTC
. | TRBJ1-3 | TRBV5-1 | . | CASSAYSGNTIYF | TGCGCCAGCAGCGCCTACTCTGGAAACACCATATATTTT
TRBD2 | TRBJ2-7 | TRBV11-2 | few | CASTGGGDYEQYF | TGTGCCAGCACGGGAGGGGGAGACTACGAGCAGTACTTC
. | TRBJ1-3 | TRBV6-5 | many | CASNEGGNTIYF | TGTGCCAGCAACGAGGGTGGAAACACCATATATTTT
TRBD2 | TRBJ2-5 | TRBV3-1 | . | CASSRGPPGLGETQYF | TGTGCCAGCAGCCGAGGCCCTCCGGGACTAGGAGAGACCCAGTACTTC
. | TRBJ2-5 | TRBV7-9 | . | CASSLAGQRQETQYF | TGTGCCAGCAGCTTAGCAGGACAGCGGCAAGAGACCCAGTACTTC
TRBD1 | TRBJ2-7 | TRBV6-5 | many | CASSYNRGSHEQYF | TGTGCCAGCAGTTACAACAGGGGCTCTCACGAGCAGTACTTC
. | TRBJ1-2 | TRBV20-1 | few | CSARDEGPGYTF | TGCAGTGCTAGAGACGAGGGGCCCGGCTACACCTTC
. | TRBJ2-7 | TRBV27 | many | CASSSTLGGDEYF | TGTGCCAGCAGCTCTACCCTAGGGGGGGACGAATACTTC
. | TRBJ1-2 | TRBV27 | many | CASSYRNSRDYGYTF | TGTGCCAGCAGTTACCGTAACTCCAGGGACTATGGCTACACCTTC
. | TRBJ2-4 | TRBV5-5 | . | CASSNQNIKYF | TGTGCCAGCAGCAACCAGAACATTAAGTACTTC
TRBD1 | TRBJ2-7 | TRBV6-1 | many | CASSDLPGQRYYEQYF | TGTGCCAGCAGTGATCTACCGGGACAGAGATACTACGAGCAGTACTTC
. | TRBJ1-2 | TRBV6-5 | many | CASSYAPRQPTGYTF | TGTGCCAGCAGTTATGCCCCGCGCCAGCCGACGGGCTACACCTTC
. | TRBJ1-1 | TRBV20-1 | many | CSAPGAIGTEAFF | TGCAGTGCTCCAGGGGCAATCGGTACTGAAGCTTTCTTT
. | TRBJ2-7 | TRBV2 | few | CASLMRFSYEQYF | TGTGCCAGCCTCATGAGGTTCTCCTACGAGCAGTACTTC
. | TRBJ2-7 | TRBV20-1 | . | CSASPQGNYEQYF | TGCAGTGCTAGCCCCCAGGGGAACTACGAGCAGTACTTC
. | TRBJ1-2 | TRBV28 | many | CASSLLGASNYGYTF | TGTGCCAGCAGTTTATTGGGTGCCTCTAACTATGGCTACACCTTC
. | TRBJ1-4 | TRBV25-1 | . | CASSPSWTQREKLFF | TGTGCCAGCAGTCCCAGCTGGACACAACGTGAAAAACTGTTTTTT
. | TRBJ1-1 | TRBV28 | many | CASLRQLTGTEAFF | TGTGCCAGCTTACGACAACTAACGGGCACTGAAGCTTTCTTT
. | TRBJ1-1 | TRBV27 | . | CASTKGGESTEAFF | TGTGCCAGCACAAAGGGGGGCGAGAGCACTGAAGCTTTCTTT
TRBD1 | TRBJ2-5 | TRBV27 | many | CASSPDRVETQYF | TGTGCCAGCAGTCCGGACAGGGTGGAGACCCAGTACTTC
TRBD1 | TRBJ2-7 | TRBV5-1 | many | CASSPWDSADYEQYF | TGCGCCAGCAGCCCGTGGGACAGCGCGGACTACGAGCAGTACTTC
. | TRBJ2-2 | TRBV5-1 | . | CASSLQGPGTTGELFF | TGCGCCAGCAGCTTACAGGGCCCAGGGACCACCGGGGAGCTGTTTTTT
. | TRBJ1-1 | TRBV6-5 | many | CASSYRRGEEWRTEAFF | TGTGCCAGCAGTTACCGGCGGGGGGAGGAGTGGAGGACTGAAGCTTTCTTT
. | TRBJ2-5 | TRBV6-1 | many | CASSALGTQYF | TGTGCCAGCAGTGCCCTGGGGACCCAGTACTTC
. | TRBJ2-2 | TRBV2 | many | CATNSRGLGTGELFF | TGTGCCACTAACAGCCGGGGGTTGGGCACCGGGGAGCTGTTTTTT
. | TRBJ1-5 | TRBV6-1 | many | CASRTDSNSNQPQHF | TGTGCCAGCCGAACCGACAGCAATAGCAATCAGCCCCAGCATTTT
. | TRBJ1-6 | TRBV20-1 | . | CSARDGNSPLHF | TGCAGTGCTAGAGATGGGAATTCACCCCTCCACTTT
. | TRBJ1-5 | TRBV28 | many | CASSVRVQPQHF | TGTGCCAGCAGTGTCAGGGTTCAGCCCCAGCATTTT